The following is a T cell receptor (beta chain) sequence with its context. This clone counts as large (0.1 to 1%) based on its frequency; no count is recorded. It has no known antigen specificity. The method was the immunoSEQ multiplex PCR assay. Adaptive Biotechnologies carried out the TCRbeta CDR3 sequencing. Under the source paper's analysis protocol: Repertoire similarity was assessed with the Chao-modified Jaccard index and with the median clonotype overlap from 200 random subsamples of equal sample size. The similarity analyses were based on either productive nucleotide sequences or amino acid sequences translated in silico. Hierarchical clustering with single linkage and t-SNE based on Chao-modified Jaccard distances were used to compare repertoires. Repertoire diversity was assessed with the Renyi index over a range of alpha values after the sample sizes were normalised. In its TCRdb copy, this immuneACCESS table keeps in-frame sequences only and misses some clones. Where compared with another copy, unresolved V genes explain less than half of these, and the others have no known cause. V, J and clone size were drawn from that table, and D and trimming were deduced from the DNA. The record for this sample contains 450 or so clones. The top ten clones comprise 3% to 4% of the sample.

The data stem from a study of synovial regulatory T cells in juvenile arthritis (dated by TCRdb to 2015 to 2017). Context from the whole study: Among sequenced patients, a few were therapy-naive, one received methotrexate plus infliximab, about six received methotrexate, and one had no treatment information. The study compared the TCRbeta CDR3 repertoires of blood iaTreg cells, other blood Treg cells and synovial fluid Treg cells taken from matched patient samples. Effector T cell subsets were also sequenced in this cohort for comparisons, but the Treg dataset alone covers only blood and synovial fluid Treg cells. Treg and Teff subsets from approximately ten JIA patients with active disease were included in the TCR repertoire comparisons.

General findings and caveats noted by the study authors: iaTreg TCR repertoires were largely private across patients and partially overlapped with synovial Teff and blood CPL repertoires. More CDR3 sequences were shared by synovial Treg cells with iaTreg cells than with other blood Treg cells, and a closer relation was confirmed by Chao-Jaccard similarity. Lower TCR diversity was observed in blood iaTreg cells than in other blood Treg cells, consistent with antigen-driven expansion.

iaTreg cells were HLA-DR+ Treg cells, more frequent in NO ID than ID patients at Tend; hypothesised to expand during inflammation. The donors for the TCR repertoire analysis were roughly eleven juvenile idiopathic arthritis patients with active disease who had not reached inactive disease, of whom 3 were polyarticular and 8 were oligoarticular. The TCR-sequenced patients had a median age of about 10 years (range about 2.1-22.9) and median disease duration of 7 years (range 0.2-19.1). Samples for TCR repertoire analysis came from two centres in Italy. Peripheral blood mononuclear cells were isolated by Histopaque-1077 density gradient and cryopreserved in roughly 90% FCS with about 10% DMSO. The sequenced material came from Treg cells from blood. Reading the label with the study, this specimen's cell subset or site is: HLA-DR+ inflammation-associated blood Treg cells. The sequence derives from a donor aged 2-30 years with juvenile idiopathic arthritis.

The CDR3 region reads CASSPANREANVLTF. The chain is assembled from TRBV18 and TRBJ2-6. From cysteine to phenylalanine, the CDR3 is 15 amino acids long. No DNA is recorded. Per the germline V gene, KGHSH is the CDR1 and LQKENI is the CDR2. When the CDR3 is completed using the reference TRBV18 and TRBJ2-6 genes on either side, the full variable domain is NAGVMQNPRHLVRRRGQEARLRCSPMKGHSHVYWYRQLPEEGLKFMVYLQKENIIDESGMPKERFSAEFPKEGPSILRIQQVVRGDSAAYFCASSPANREANVLTFGAGSRLTVL.